Here is one T cell receptor beta chain with its context. Its antigen is undetermined. A second PCR of 7 to 11 cycles used a sample-barcoded 5' primer and a J-beta primer mix. Via MiXCR, TCRdb re-called the 5' RACE reads, giving one row per CDR3 protein. Of about 750,000 distinct CDR3 sequences in the sample, about 55% were seen once. This entry belongs to a study of blood T cells in healthy people across ages. Study at large: Roughly one uniquely barcoded beta molecule per two T cells was captured. Overall study results and limits: Estimated diversity across one million T cells was deemed an underestimate.

V was pared by 5 bases and J by 2 bases, with 9 bases between. The CDR3 has 12 amino acids. The germline V gene has CDR1 DFQATT and CDR2 SNEGSKA (reference sequence). The source is an elderly man in good health. The chain joins TRBV20-1 to TRBJ1-1; D unresolved. Input material: blood. DNA for the CDR3: TGCAGTGCTGACTTTTCTAACACTGAAGCTTTCTTT. It translates to CSADFSNTEAFF.